This TCR beta chain was documented in a study of T-cell memory formation after mild COVID-19. Study outcomes and limitations: There was a balanced CD4/CD8 profile in clones contracting day 15 to 85, and later expanders leaned CD4+. The main location of contracting CD4+ clones was CM and EM, and that of contracting CD8+ clones was EMRA.

MiXCR was run by TCRdb on the 5' RACE reads, yielding one entry per CDR3 protein. Of about 140,000 distinct CDR3 sequences listed, around 14% were seen once; the top ten hold about 27%. Only a few counts were recorded for this clonotype. Its antigen is undetermined. The source is an adult woman who had mild COVID-19 (a few samples of this study predate the infection). Cell type and time point are not known. The sample consisted of PBMCs or a T cell subset sorted from them (not recorded which).

The CDR3: CASSQGWGTEAFF. Here the CDR3 DNA reads TGCGCCAGCAGCCAAGGGTGGGGCACTGAAGCTTTCTTT. The chain is built from TRBV4-1 and TRBJ1-1; D not certain. The CDR3 spans 13 residues. V was cut by 1 base and J by 4 bases, with 7 bases left in between. Per germline, CDR1 MGHRA and CDR2 YSYEKL.